The source of this TCR beta chain is a study of blood T cell repertoires in COVID-19. Study background: Some COVID-19 samples were acute and others convalescent; all came from the United States, Italy and Spain. T cells, B-cell-depleted T cells, or PBMCs provided the cDNA or gDNA that served as material.

Study processing details: Nucleated cell counts were estimated from reference gene primer amplification. Produced via immunoSEQ multiplex PCR; TCRdb's table is partial and in-frame only. D and trimming come from the DNA, and the V and J calls and clone size come from that table. This table has fewer than 200,000 clones, about 88% appearing once. The CDR3 has 14 amino acids. Per germline, CDR1 ENHRY and CDR2 SYGVKD. Trimming removed 2 bases from V and 4 bases from J, with 11 bases in between. The sequence was obtained from a man aged 55 to 70 with acute or convalescent COVID-19. The J gene is TRBJ1-2, the V gene TRBV10-3; no firm D call. Sequencing was carried out using peripheral blood. The DNA of the CDR3 is TGTGCCATCAGTGAGCCACCTAGAGCCTATGGCTACACCTTC. It is translated as CAISEPPRAYGYTF.